Listed below are T cell receptor beta chains from one sample, sequenced in a study of chemoradiotherapy in HPV16-positive cancers. Only in-frame clones appear in the TCRdb table, and some are missing; sequencing was by immunoSEQ multiplex PCR. The data show 9,500 to 15,000 clones, approximately 87% seen once. The source was blood, collected from a patient who underwent chemoradiotherapy. The origin of the receptors is a human donor with HPV-associated anogenital cancer. Both conserved end residues are part of each CDR3. The order of the fields is clone size, D gene, J gene, V gene, CDR3 DNA, CDR3 protein. D genes are given only for firm matches. Clone size is shown for a subset of rows, as once, few, many or a class of expanded clone.

abundance: once; d_gene: -; j_gene: TRBJ2-2; v_gene: TRBV6-1; CDR3nt: TGTGCCAGCAGTGCCCGGCCAGATAACACCGGGGAGCTGTTTTTT; CDR3aa: CASSARPDNTGELFF
abundance: -; d_gene: -; j_gene: TRBJ1-5; v_gene: TRBV6-5; CDR3nt: TGTGCCAGCAGATTTATACAGGGTAGCAATCAGCCCCAGCATTTT; CDR3aa: CASRFIQGSNQPQHF
abundance: -; d_gene: -; j_gene: TRBJ1-2; v_gene: TRBV2; CDR3nt: TGTGCCAGCAGTGGGGGGAGGTATGGCTACACCTTC; CDR3aa: CASSGGRYGYTF
abundance: -; d_gene: TRBD1; j_gene: TRBJ1-2; v_gene: TRBV27; CDR3nt: TGTGCCAGCAGAAAGGCGGGACAGGGTTTTGGCTACACCTTC; CDR3aa: CASRKAGQGFGYTF
abundance: -; d_gene: -; j_gene: TRBJ1-5; v_gene: TRBV18; CDR3nt: TGTGCCAGCTCACGGGCCGTAACCAATCAGCCCCAGCATTTT; CDR3aa: CASSRAVTNQPQHF
abundance: -; d_gene: -; j_gene: TRBJ1-2; v_gene: TRBV15; CDR3nt: TGTGCCACCAGCAGAGATAGGGACGTCCTTGGATATGGCTACACCTTC; CDR3aa: CATSRDRDVLGYGYTF
abundance: -; d_gene: -; j_gene: TRBJ1-2; v_gene: TRBV7-3; CDR3nt: TGTGCCAGCAGCTTAACAGCCAACTATGGCTACACCTTC; CDR3aa: CASSLTANYGYTF
abundance: -; d_gene: -; j_gene: TRBJ1-5; v_gene: TRBV7-2; CDR3nt: TGTGCCAGTAGCTTAGAGGTCAGCGCAGGTCAGCCCCAGCATTTT; CDR3aa: CASSLEVSAGQPQHF
abundance: -; d_gene: -; j_gene: TRBJ1-6; v_gene: TRBV30; CDR3nt: TGTGCCTGGAGTGTTACCTCTTTACGGAAGGATTCACCCCTCCACTTT; CDR3aa: CAWSVTSLRKDSPLHF
abundance: -; d_gene: TRBD1; j_gene: TRBJ2-7; v_gene: TRBV6-5; CDR3nt: TGTGCCAGCAGTGCCCCAGGGGGCCCGGCCTACGAGCAGTACTTC; CDR3aa: CASSAPGGPAYEQYF
abundance: once; d_gene: -; j_gene: TRBJ1-6; v_gene: TRBV9; CDR3nt: TGTGCCAGCAGCCCCGGAGGGGATAATTCACCCCTCCACTTT; CDR3aa: CASSPGGDNSPLHF
abundance: -; d_gene: TRBD1; j_gene: TRBJ2-3; v_gene: TRBV30; CDR3nt: TGTGCCTGGGGACAGGGTACTCTTGCTTTTACGCAGTATTTT; CDR3aa: CAWGQGTLAFTQYF
abundance: once; d_gene: -; j_gene: TRBJ1-2; v_gene: TRBV21-1; CDR3nt: TGTGCCAGCAGCAAAGCGCCTGGGACAGGGGGCAATGTAGTCTATGGCTACACCTTC; CDR3aa: CASSKAPGTGGNVVYGYTF
abundance: -; d_gene: -; j_gene: TRBJ1-5; v_gene: TRBV5-8; CDR3nt: TGTGCCAGCAGCGAACCCCCAGCGTATCGGACAGGCAATCAGCCCCAGCATTTT; CDR3aa: CASSEPPAYRTGNQPQHF
abundance: -; d_gene: -; j_gene: TRBJ2-3; v_gene: TRBV7-2; CDR3nt: TGTGCCAGCAGCTTAGCTAATAAAAACACAGATACGCAGTATTTT; CDR3aa: CASSLANKNTDTQYF
abundance: -; d_gene: -; j_gene: TRBJ1-2; v_gene: TRBV6-5; CDR3nt: TGTGCCAGCAGTTACGGAGGGGCCAACTATGGCTACACCTTC; CDR3aa: CASSYGGANYGYTF
abundance: -; d_gene: -; j_gene: TRBJ2-2; v_gene: TRBV11-2; CDR3nt: TGTGCCAGCAGCCAAGTACTAGTCGCCGGGGAGCTGTTTTTT; CDR3aa: CASSQVLVAGELFF
abundance: -; d_gene: -; j_gene: TRBJ2-3; v_gene: TRBV5-8; CDR3nt: TGTGCCAGCAGCTTGGTGGACGGCAGCACAGATACGCAGTATTTT; CDR3aa: CASSLVDGSTDTQYF
abundance: -; d_gene: -; j_gene: TRBJ1-1; v_gene: TRBV6-5; CDR3nt: TGTGCCAGCAGTTACTCCATCGGTAGCATGAACACTGAAGCTTTCTTT; CDR3aa: CASSYSIGSMNTEAFF
abundance: once; d_gene: TRBD2; j_gene: TRBJ2-7; v_gene: TRBV4-2; CDR3nt: TGTGCCAGCAGCCAAGAGAGGCGGGGGGGGTGGCAGGAGCAGTACTTC; CDR3aa: CASSQERRGGWQEQYF
abundance: -; d_gene: -; j_gene: TRBJ1-5; v_gene: TRBV19; CDR3nt: TGTGCCAGTACATACAGACCGACAGCCCCTAATCAGCCCCAGCATTTT; CDR3aa: CASTYRPTAPNQPQHF
abundance: -; d_gene: -; j_gene: TRBJ1-6; v_gene: TRBV4-2; CDR3nt: TGTGCCAGCAGCCAAGAAAGCCCTCGGGGGGCCCTTAATTCACCCCTCCACTTT; CDR3aa: CASSQESPRGALNSPLHF
abundance: -; d_gene: -; j_gene: TRBJ2-7; v_gene: TRBV27; CDR3nt: TGTGCCAGCAGTCCCTTTTGGGGATCCTACGAGCAGTACTTC; CDR3aa: CASSPFWGSYEQYF
abundance: -; d_gene: TRBD2; j_gene: TRBJ2-3; v_gene: TRBV18; CDR3nt: TGTGCCAGCTCAGCGACACTAGCGGCAGGGGTAGATACGCAGTATTTT; CDR3aa: CASSATLAAGVDTQYF
abundance: few; d_gene: -; j_gene: TRBJ2-7; v_gene: TRBV7-9; CDR3nt: TGTGCCAGCAGCTCCTCACAGGATCCCGAGCGTGACTTC; CDR3aa: CASSSSQDPERDF
abundance: -; d_gene: -; j_gene: TRBJ1-4; v_gene: TRBV6-5; CDR3nt: TGTGCCAGCAAAATGACAGCCTCTAATGAAAAACTGTTTTTT; CDR3aa: CASKMTASNEKLFF
abundance: -; d_gene: -; j_gene: TRBJ2-4; v_gene: TRBV18; CDR3nt: TGTGCCAGCTCCCCAACGGGAGCCAAAAACATTCAGTACTTC; CDR3aa: CASSPTGAKNIQYF
abundance: few; d_gene: -; j_gene: TRBJ1-6; v_gene: TRBV7-3; CDR3nt: TGTGCCAGCAGCTTAACGGGACAACCGGCTGGGTCACCCCTCCACTTT; CDR3aa: CASSLTGQPAGSPLHF
abundance: -; d_gene: TRBD1; j_gene: TRBJ1-1; v_gene: TRBV5-4; CDR3nt: TGTGCCAGCACCCCCCAGGGGGCGCGGACTGAAGCTTTCTTT; CDR3aa: CASTPQGARTEAFF
abundance: -; d_gene: -; j_gene: TRBJ2-3; v_gene: TRBV6-4; CDR3nt: TGTGCCAGCAGTGGGACAGAAACAGATACGCAGTATTTT; CDR3aa: CASSGTETDTQYF
abundance: -; d_gene: -; j_gene: TRBJ2-7; v_gene: TRBV5-6; CDR3nt: TGTGCCAGCAGCTCTACGCGGGAGCAGTACTTC; CDR3aa: CASSSTREQYF